This TCR beta chain originates from a study of blood T cell repertoires in COVID-19. Participants, 18 to 89 years old, spanned about two dozen US areas. Recovered Cohort 3 donors showed two negative PCRs, clearance, or symptom resolution. V was clipped by 6 bases and J by 3 bases; unmatched bases: 2. CDR3 length: 14 residues. Germline-derived CDR1 and CDR2 are MNHEY and SMNVEV (reference sequence). TCRdb's table, derived via immunoSEQ multiplex PCR, lists solely in-frame clones and lacks some. The table shows about 220,000 clones, with roughly nine tenths occurring only once. Sequenced: PBMCs or T cells enriched from blood (not recorded which). This clonotype was obtained from a woman in her twenties or thirties who had recovered from COVID-19. V gene TRBV27 combines with J gene TRBJ1-1, with 12 bases fitting TRBD1. The CDR3: CASRGTGGHTEAFF. The DNA of the CDR3 is TGTGCCAGCAGAGGGACAGGGGGCCACACTGAAGCTTTCTTT.